This T cell receptor (beta chain) was identified in a study of blood T cell repertoires in COVID-19. Study summary: Samples taken during acute and convalescent COVID-19 were collected in the United States, Italy and Spain. The cDNA or gDNA used as material had been derived from T cells, B-cell-depleted T cells, or PBMCs.

Per the study methods: Quantification of nucleated cells was approximated via reference gene primer amplification. Sequencing used immunoSEQ multiplex PCR; TCRdb keeps in-frame clones, though not all of them. That table furnishes V, J and clone size, whereas the DNA furnished D and trimming. The sample shows under 100,000 clones, over 80% of them seen only once. CDR1 is SGHRS and CDR2 is YFSETQ in the germline V gene. The length of the CDR3 is 15 residues. Trimming stripped 1 base from V and 0 bases from J, with 7 bases between. The chain recombines TRBV5-1 with TRBJ1-4, with D possibly being TRBD1 (5 bases). The sequenced material came from peripheral blood. The receptor comes from a man at least 80 years old with active or convalescent COVID-19. Here the CDR3 reads CASSLQGSTNEKLFF. In DNA form, the CDR3 reads TGCGCCAGCAGCTTGCAGGGATCAACTAATGAAAAACTGTTTTTT. Filled out from reference TRBV5-1 and TRBJ1-4, the complete variable domain reads KAGVTQTPRYLIKTRGQQVTLSCSPISGHRSVSWYQQTPGQGLQFLFEYFSETQRNKGNFPGRFSGRQFSNSRSEMNVSTLELGDSALYLCASSLQGSTNEKLFFGSGTQLSVL.